The TCR beta chain under discussion was sequenced for a study of identical twins (dated by TCRdb to the mid-2010s). At the level of the whole study: The study deep-sequenced TCR alpha and beta repertoires from monozygotic twins, unrelated adults of various ages and cord blood to test whether fetal clonotypes persist. To rule out contamination, replicate twin experiments were performed at different times with different library preparation protocols.

The library was prepared using 5' RACE. TCRdb names Illumina HiSeq 2000 as the instrument used. A universal primer binding site was introduced by template switching, and a unique molecular identifier was present in the final cDNA, enabling accurate counting of TCR cDNA molecules. Specific primers in the conserved constant-segment region were used to synthesize first-strand cDNA for TCR alpha and beta chains. To control for contamination, every cDNA library was double barcoded, receiving both a SMART-Mk sample barcode and Illumina barcodes. TruSeq adapter sequences along with Illumina sample barcodes were introduced in two successive PCR steps. The Illumina HiSeq platform was used with custom primers to sequence TCR alpha and beta cDNA libraries. From the authors' description of their analysis: Raw reads were processed with MiGEC to extract unique molecular identifiers, and MiXCR was used to determine CDR3 positions. For each individual, recombination models were inferred using an EM algorithm with the repgenHMM and IGoR tools. Shared clonotypes were analyzed with the tcR package in R, and sharing was normalized by the product of cloneset sizes. Out-of-frame nonproductive sequences were analyzed to study raw recombination free of thymic and clonal selection effects. The raw public data were reprocessed by TCRdb itself: fastp quality trimming at Q25, MiXCR clonotype calling, in-frame beta chains only. One record per CDR3 amino acid sequence lists the most common genes and DNA. In this record, the V and J calls reflect TCRdb's handling and not the investigators' own analysis. This sample lists nearly 900,000 distinct CDR3 sequences; around 12% were detected once. Around 1.6% of the sample is taken by the ten largest.

Comments on this clonotype: This receptor's antigen is unknown. Per-nucleotide qualities are absent, and no much larger clonotype sits a single base away.

On the study overall, not on this receptor specifically: In monozygotic twins, recombination models systematically underestimated out-of-frame TCR alpha sharing, but the models matched the sharing seen between unrelated individuals. Compared with coincidental sharing between unrelated individuals, out-of-frame TCR alpha sequences shared between twins had an excess of sequences with low generation probability. A weaker excess of twin sharing was found in beta out-of-frame sequences because the signal-to-noise ratio was lowered by fewer shared sequences. Invariant T cells such as MAIT and iNKT could partly confound zero-insertion analyses, though diverse VJ usage argued against this for most clonotypes. Fewer insertions were carried by abundant cord blood beta clonotypes; a weaker similar trend was observed in young adult naive repertoires, while no such trend was observed in memory repertoires. Because the same donors could not be followed over many years, the conclusions relied on cross-sectional statistical analysis.

Only healthy Caucasian donors were included. The twin cohort comprised three pairs of female monozygotic twins, all aged about 18 to 29 years. Peripheral blood mononuclear cells were used as the source from which RNA for TCR libraries was isolated. The sample was also reused in another study, on yellow fever vaccine responses in identical twins. Reported in the second study: The T cell response to vaccination in identical twins was reported by the authors to appear partly convergent and partly personalized. The study precisely tracked vaccine-responding T cell clones in identical twins.

The material sequenced was PBMCs. The TCR sequence derives from a woman between 18 and 29 years old in good health.

The CDR3 protein is CASTFANSPLHF. The bases read TGTGCCAGCACCTTTGCGAATTCACCCCTCCACTTT. The V gene is TRBV12-3 or TRBV12-4 and the J gene is TRBJ1-6; the D gene identity is not certain. The CDR3 has 12 amino acids, counting the end cysteine and phenylalanine. CDR3 DNA only is kept here, 36 bases in frame from base 1. V drops 7 bases and J drops 7 bases, leaving 8 bases in between.